This T cell receptor (beta chain) was recovered during a study of identical twins. Study-level findings and limits: Clonotypes of the beta chain that were abundant in cord blood carried fewer insertions (memory repertoires showed none).

One entry per CDR3 protein results from TCRdb running MiXCR on the 5' RACE reads. The sample contains about 570,000 distinct CDR3 sequences, 9.6% of which appear only once. Trimming shortened V by 6 bases and J by 7 bases, and 28 bases separated the two germline ends. This CDR3 is 18 amino acids long. For this clonotype: The antigen is not known.

These sequences were also reported in another study, on yellow fever vaccine responses in identical twins.

This chain links TRBV12-3 or TRBV12-4 with TRBJ2-1, with D possibly TRBD2 on 5 matching bases. This receptor was taken from a woman between 18 and 30 years old in good health. The sample comprised PBMCs. CDR3 sequence: CASSQYHQTVTSGNEQFF. As DNA, the CDR3 is TGTGCCAGCAGCCAGTACCACCAGACGGTTACTAGTGGGAATGAGCAGTTCTTC.